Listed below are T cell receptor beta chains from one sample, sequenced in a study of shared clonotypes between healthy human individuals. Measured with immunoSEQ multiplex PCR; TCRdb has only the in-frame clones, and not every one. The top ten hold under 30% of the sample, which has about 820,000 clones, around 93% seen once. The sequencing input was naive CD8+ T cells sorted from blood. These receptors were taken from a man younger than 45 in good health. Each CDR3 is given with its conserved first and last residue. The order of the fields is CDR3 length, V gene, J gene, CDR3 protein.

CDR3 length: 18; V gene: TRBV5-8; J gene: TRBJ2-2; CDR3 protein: CASSWVTSGRSLAGELFF
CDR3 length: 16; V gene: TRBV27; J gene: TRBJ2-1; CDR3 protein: CASSRSGASSYNEQFF
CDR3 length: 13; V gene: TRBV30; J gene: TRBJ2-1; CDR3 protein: CAWSGDTYNEQFF
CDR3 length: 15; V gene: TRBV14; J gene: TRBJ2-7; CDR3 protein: CASSQDWVGPYEQYF
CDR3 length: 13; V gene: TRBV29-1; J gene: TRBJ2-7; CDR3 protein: CSVEARETYEQYF
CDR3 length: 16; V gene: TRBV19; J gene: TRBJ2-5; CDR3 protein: CASSTTGTGLQETQYF
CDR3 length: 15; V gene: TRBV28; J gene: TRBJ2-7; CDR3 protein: CASSSPGDDTYEQYF
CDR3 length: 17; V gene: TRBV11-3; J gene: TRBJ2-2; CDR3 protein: CASSPGQGVGSTGELFF
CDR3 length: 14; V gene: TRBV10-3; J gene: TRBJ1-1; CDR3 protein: CAISEQGANTEAFF
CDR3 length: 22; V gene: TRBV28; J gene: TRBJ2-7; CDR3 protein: CASSLSWSAGGLAGGTSYEQYF
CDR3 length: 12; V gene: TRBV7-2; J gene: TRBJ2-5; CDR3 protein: CASSLVGETQYF
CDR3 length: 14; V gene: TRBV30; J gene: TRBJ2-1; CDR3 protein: CAWSVASSYNEQFF
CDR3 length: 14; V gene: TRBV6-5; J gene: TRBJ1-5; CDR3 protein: CASSYSSEGGPQHF
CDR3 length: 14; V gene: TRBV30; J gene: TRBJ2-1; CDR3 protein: CAWSLMDRTNEQFF
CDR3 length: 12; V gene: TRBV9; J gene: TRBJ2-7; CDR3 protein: CASSGDSYEQYF
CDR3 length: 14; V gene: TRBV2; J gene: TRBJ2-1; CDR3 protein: CASRLNPPNHQQFF
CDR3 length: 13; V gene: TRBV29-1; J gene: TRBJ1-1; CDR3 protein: CSVVLQGNTEAFF
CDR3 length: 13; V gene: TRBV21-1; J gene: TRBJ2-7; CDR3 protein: CASGKGQHYEQYF
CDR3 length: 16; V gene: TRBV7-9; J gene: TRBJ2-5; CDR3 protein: CASSLVGQTSGETQYF
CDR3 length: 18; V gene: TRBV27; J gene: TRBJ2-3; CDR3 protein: CASSLSPGTRGNTDTQYF
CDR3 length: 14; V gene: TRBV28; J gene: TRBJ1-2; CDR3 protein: CASISERGFYGYTF
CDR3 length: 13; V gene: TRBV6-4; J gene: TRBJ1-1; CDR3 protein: CASREGPNTEAFF
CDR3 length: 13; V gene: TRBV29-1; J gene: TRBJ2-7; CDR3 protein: CSVVPITSYEQYF
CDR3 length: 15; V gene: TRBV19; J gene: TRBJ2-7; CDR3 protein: CASSILGLAGYEQYF
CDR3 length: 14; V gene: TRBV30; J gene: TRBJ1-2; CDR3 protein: CAWSGSGVNYGYTF
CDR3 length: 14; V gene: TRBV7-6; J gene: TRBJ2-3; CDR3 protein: CASSAQGETDTQYF
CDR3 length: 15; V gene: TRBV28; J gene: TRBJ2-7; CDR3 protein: CASSYGQGSMGEQYF
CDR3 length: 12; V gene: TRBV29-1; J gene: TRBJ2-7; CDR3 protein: CSFSGNSYEQYF
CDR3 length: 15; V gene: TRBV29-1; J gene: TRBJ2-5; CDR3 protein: CSVEEFDRAQETQYF
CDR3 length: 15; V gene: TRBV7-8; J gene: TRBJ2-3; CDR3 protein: CASSLGRLAADTQYF
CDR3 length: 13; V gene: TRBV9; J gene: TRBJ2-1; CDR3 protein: CASSATGGVGQFF